This TCR beta chain was retrieved from a study of control samples from healthy donors and cancer patients. The assay was immunoSEQ multiplex PCR, and TCRdb's table has in-frame clones only and misses some. This table has about 130,000 clones, about 92% appearing once. The CDR3 length is 14 residues. CDR1 is KGHSH and CDR2 is LQKENI in the germline V gene. V lost 8 bases, J lost 3 bases, and 8 bases stayed unmatched. This sequence joins TRBV18 and TRBJ2-3; TRBD2 aligns across 7 bases. The sample was PBMCs. This TCR derives from a man at least 80 years old with head and neck cancer. The chain's CDR3 is CASRIPGGTDTQYF. The CDR3 DNA follows: TGTGCCAGCCGAATTCCGGGAGGAACAGATACGCAGTATTTT.